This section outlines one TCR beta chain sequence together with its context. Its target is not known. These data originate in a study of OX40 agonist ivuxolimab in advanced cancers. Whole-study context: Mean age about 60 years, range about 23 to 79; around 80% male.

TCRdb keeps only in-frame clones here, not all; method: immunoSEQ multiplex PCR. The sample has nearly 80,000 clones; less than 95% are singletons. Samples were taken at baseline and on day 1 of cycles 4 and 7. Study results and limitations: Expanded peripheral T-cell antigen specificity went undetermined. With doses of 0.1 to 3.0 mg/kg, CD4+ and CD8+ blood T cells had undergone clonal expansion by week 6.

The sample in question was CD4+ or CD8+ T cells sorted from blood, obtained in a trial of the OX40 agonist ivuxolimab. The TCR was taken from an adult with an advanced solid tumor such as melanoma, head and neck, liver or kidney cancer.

Here the CDR3 DNA reads TGTGCCAGCTCACCAAATGAGGGGGCGGACACTGAAGCTTTCTTT. It yields the protein CASSPNEGADTEAFF. The chain is built from TRBV18 and TRBJ1-1; 7 bases are shared with TRBD1. V was pared by 2 bases and J by 3 bases, with 6 bases of the junction left unmatched. The CDR3 totals 15 residues. The germline V gene has CDR1 KGHSH and CDR2 LQKENI.